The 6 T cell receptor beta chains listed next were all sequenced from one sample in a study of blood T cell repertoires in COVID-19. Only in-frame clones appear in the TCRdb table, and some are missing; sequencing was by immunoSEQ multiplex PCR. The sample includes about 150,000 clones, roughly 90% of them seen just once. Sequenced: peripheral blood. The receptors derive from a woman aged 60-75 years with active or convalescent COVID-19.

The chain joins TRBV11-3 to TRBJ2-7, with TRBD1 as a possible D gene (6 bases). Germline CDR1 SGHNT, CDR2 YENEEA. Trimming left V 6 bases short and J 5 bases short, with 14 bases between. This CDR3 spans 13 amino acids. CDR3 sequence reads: CASRGNRDDEQYF. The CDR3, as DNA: TGTGCCAGCAGGGGAAACAGGGATGACGAGCAGTACTTC. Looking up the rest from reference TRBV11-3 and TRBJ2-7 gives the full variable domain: EAGVVQSPRYKIIEKKQPVAFWCNPISGHNTLYWYLQNLGQGPELLIRYENEEAVDDSQLPKDRFSAERLKGVDSTLKIQPAELGDSAVYLCASRGNRDDEQYFGPGTRLTVT.

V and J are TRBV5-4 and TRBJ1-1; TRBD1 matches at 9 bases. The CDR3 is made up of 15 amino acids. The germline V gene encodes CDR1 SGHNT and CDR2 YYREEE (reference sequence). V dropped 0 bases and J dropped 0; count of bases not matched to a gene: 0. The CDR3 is CASSLGTGVNTEAFF. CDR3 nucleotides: TGTGCCAGCAGCTTGGGGACAGGGGTGAACACTGAAGCTTTCTTT.

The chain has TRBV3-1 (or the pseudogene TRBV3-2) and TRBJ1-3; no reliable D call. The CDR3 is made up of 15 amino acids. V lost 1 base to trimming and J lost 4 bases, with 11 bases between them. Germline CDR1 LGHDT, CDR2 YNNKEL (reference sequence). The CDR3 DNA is TGTGCCAGCAGCCAAGTTGGGGAGAGGGGAAACACCATATATTTT. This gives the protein CASSQVGERGNTIYF.

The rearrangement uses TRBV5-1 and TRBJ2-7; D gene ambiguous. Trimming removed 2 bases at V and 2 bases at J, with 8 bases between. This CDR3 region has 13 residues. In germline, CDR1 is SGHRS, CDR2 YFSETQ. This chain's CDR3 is CASSLYGAYEQYF. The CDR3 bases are TGCGCCAGCAGCTTATATGGAGCCTACGAGCAGTACTTC.

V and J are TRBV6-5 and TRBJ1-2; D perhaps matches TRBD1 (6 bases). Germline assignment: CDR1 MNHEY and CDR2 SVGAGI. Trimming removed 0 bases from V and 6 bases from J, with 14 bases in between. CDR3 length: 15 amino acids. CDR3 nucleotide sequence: TGTGCCAGCAGTTACTCTCGGGGGGCGGCGGATGGCTACACCTTC. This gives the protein CASSYSRGAADGYTF.

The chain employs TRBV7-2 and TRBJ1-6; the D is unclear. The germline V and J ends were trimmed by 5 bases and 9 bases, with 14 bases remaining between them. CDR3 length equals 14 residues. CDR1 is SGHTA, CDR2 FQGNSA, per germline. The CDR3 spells CASSVRSPGSPLHF. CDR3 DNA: TGTGCCAGCAGCGTTAGGAGCCCGGGTTCACCCCTCCACTTT.